What follows are 14 T cell receptor beta chains derived from one specimen sequenced in a study of T cell responses to AZD1222 COVID-19 vaccine. Profiling relied on immunoSEQ multiplex PCR, and the TCRdb table lists in-frame clones only, not all of them. Seen here are some 120,000 clones, 75% to 95% observed once, and the top ten hold about 2.7%. This specimen consisted of peripheral blood, obtained on day 0 of AZD1222 vaccination. All receptors derive from an adult in good health.

The chain has TRBV9 and TRBJ2-3, with D uncertain. The CDR3 is 14 amino acids. Trimming took 2 bases from V and 0 from J, leaving 7 bases between them. Germline V lookup: CDR1 SGDLS, CDR2 YYNGEE. The CDR3 sequence: CASSVSWSTDTQYF. In DNA, the CDR3 is TGTGCCAGCAGCGTTTCCTGGAGCACAGATACGCAGTATTTT.

J is TRBJ2-2 and V is TRBV2, with D perhaps TRBD2 (5 bases). This CDR3 region has 14 residues. The V gene lost 8 bases and the J gene lost 7 bases, with 17 bases spanning the gap. The germline V gene has CDR1 SNHLY and CDR2 FYNNEI. This CDR3 is CASLERVLVGELFF. The CDR3, as DNA: TGTGCCAGCCTAGAGAGGGTCCTGGTCGGGGAGCTGTTTTTT.

The gene calls are TRBV5-1 and TRBJ1-1; D is unresolved. This CDR3 region has 12 residues. V lost 0 bases and J 6 bases, leaving 6 bases between the germline ends. Germline V gene sequence: CDR1 SGHRS, CDR2 YFSETQ. The CDR3 nucleotides are TGCGCCAGCAGCTTGGACGGTCCTGAAGCTTTCTTT. Translating gives CASSLDGPEAFF.

V gene TRBV5-1 combines with J gene TRBJ2-2; D is uncertain. The CDR3 is made up of 13 amino acids. Per germline, CDR1 SGHRS and CDR2 YFSETQ. V was trimmed by 3 bases and J by 1 base, leaving 4 bases between them. CDR3 loop: CASSSGNTGELFF. The CDR3 DNA is TGCGCCAGCAGCTCCGGGAACACCGGGGAGCTGTTTTTT.

The chain couples TRBV7-9 to TRBJ1-2; no firm D call. The ends were cut back, 1 base at V and 2 bases at J, with 5 bases in the middle. Per the germline V gene, CDR1 is SEHNR and CDR2 is FQNEAQ (reference sequence). The CDR3 consists of 13 residues. The CDR3 here is CASSLGQNYGYTF. CDR3 sequence (DNA): TGTGCCAGCAGCTTAGGGCAGAACTATGGCTACACCTTC.

The chain has TRBV27 and TRBJ2-7; TRBD2 is a possible D gene (5 bases). The CDR3 totals 13 residues. In germline, CDR1 is MNHEY, CDR2 SMNVEV (reference sequence). Trimming left V 6 bases short and J 3 bases short, with 12 bases between. The CDR3 sequence is CASSPGLYYEQYF. The CDR3 DNA reads TGTGCCAGCAGCCCCGGACTTTACTACGAGCAGTACTTC.

The chain employs TRBV19 and TRBJ1-1; D uncertain. Trimming took 5 bases from V and 4 from J, leaving 20 bases between them. The CDR3 extends over 16 amino acids. Germline loops: CDR1 LNHDA, CDR2 SQIVND (reference sequence). The CDR3 reads CASSLANLGRGTEAFF. CDR3 nucleotides: TGTGCCAGTAGTTTGGCTAATCTCGGACGGGGCACTGAAGCTTTCTTT. Full variable domain (outside the CDR3, taken from reference TRBV19 and TRBJ1-1): DGGITQSPKYLFRKEGQNVTLSCEQNLNHDAMYWYRQDPGQGLRLIYYSQIVNDFQKGDIAEGYSVSREKKESFPLTVTSAQKNPTAFYLCASSLANLGRGTEAFFGQGTRLTVV.

Concerning this clone itself: Other DNA sequences within the sample encode an identical CDR3. J is TRBJ1-3 and V is TRBV19; D may be TRBD1 (5 bases). This CDR3 has 14 amino acids. Germline CDR1 LNHDA, CDR2 SQIVND (reference sequence). Trimming pared 8 bases from V and 0 bases from J, leaving 11 bases between. CDR3 nucleotides: TGTGCCAGTGGAACAGGAGACTCTGGAAACACCATATATTTT. Amino acids: CASGTGDSGNTIYF.

Note on this clone: At the DNA level, this CDR3 is encoded by other sequences in the same sample as well. This chain joins TRBV12-3 or TRBV12-4 and TRBJ1-2; perhaps TRBD1 as D (6 bases). The length of the CDR3 is 13 residues. Trimming cost V 2 bases and J 4 bases, with 8 bases left between them. The CDR3 DNA reads as TGTGCCAGCAGTTTACAGGGGACCTATGGCTACACCTTC. Translation: CASSLQGTYGYTF.

Written as DNA, the CDR3 is TGTGCCAGCAGCTTGCGGGTGGCTCTCAGAGAAAAACTGTTTTTT. Its translation: CASSLRVALREKLFF. The chain recombines TRBV5-8 with TRBJ1-4, with no clear D. The germline V gene encodes CDR1 SGHTS and CDR2 YDEGEE. Trimming took off 1 base at V and 8 bases at J, with 15 bases between the two ends. This CDR3 is built from 15 residues.

The gene calls are TRBV3-1 (or the pseudogene TRBV3-2) and TRBJ2-1, with 8 bases identical to TRBD1. Trimming took 1 base from V and 15 from J; bases not matched to a gene: 8. CDR1 LGHDT and CDR2 YNNKEL come from the germline V gene (reference sequence). The CDR3 contains 13 residues. In DNA, the CDR3 is TGTGCCAGCAGCCAAGTGACCCGGGACAGGAGGTTCTTC. Its translation: CASSQVTRDRRFF.

This chain uses TRBV27 with TRBJ1-2, with 8 nucleotides matching TRBD1. Trimming took 4 bases from V and 3 from J; bases not matched to a gene: 10. The V gene's germline CDR1 is MNHEY and CDR2 SMNVEV (reference sequence). CDR3 length: 16 amino acids. CDR3 residues: CASSSTGDEWDYGYTF. CDR3 in DNA: TGTGCCAGCAGTTCGACAGGGGATGAATGGGACTATGGCTACACCTTC.

This clone turned up a few times. The chain links TRBV4-1 to TRBJ1-2, with TRBD1 matching 8 bases. Germline lookup yields CDR1 MGHRA and CDR2 YSYEKL. CDR3 size: 17 residues. V lost 5 bases and J lost 4; bases outside the gene matches: 15. CDR3 loop: CASSSGGRGRRGYGYTF. The CDR3 DNA follows: TGCGCCAGCAGCAGCGGGGGCAGGGGGCGCCGGGGCTATGGCTACACCTTC.

This clone was detected only a few times. V gene TRBV2 combines with J gene TRBJ1-1, with D possibly TRBD1 on 5 matching bases. Germline values: CDR1 SNHLY, CDR2 FYNNEI. The CDR3 is made up of 12 amino acids. Trimming took off 4 bases at V and 10 bases at J, with 13 bases between the two ends. The DNA for the CDR3 is TGTGCCAGCAGTGTCGGAGCGGGGACAGCTTTCTTT. This translates into CASSVGAGTAFF.